This T cell receptor beta chain is drawn from a study of cytotoxic CD8 clonotypes in ibrutinib-treated CLL (dated by TCRdb to the early 2020s). About the investigation overall: In this cohort, some 14 patients were treatment-naive and 11 to 12 were relapsed/refractory, while roughly 18 had unmutated IGHV. Responses were partial in 24 patients and complete in 2; after median about 70 months follow-up, some 15 stayed in remission and approximately 12 progressed. The response samples were drawn at a median of approximately 12 months into treatment, with a range of roughly 6 to 40 months. Samples averaged roughly 280,000 productive templates and 80,000 to 100,000 productive rearrangements. Of the approximately 91 people in the trial, about two dozen had longitudinal samples available. Cryopreserved peripheral blood mononuclear cells were obtained before treatment, at response, and at either sustained remission or disease progression. Every remission and progressive disease sample was obtained while ibrutinib was still being received by the patients.

There are 16 amino acids in the CDR3, from cysteine to phenylalanine inclusive. The sequence is cut down to CDR3 DNA, 48 bases in frame from base 1. According to the germline V gene, CDR1 reads SGHNT and CDR2 reads YENEEA. V is trimmed back by 5 bases and J by 6 bases, and the junction contains 13 bases that no gene match accounts for. Points the paper makes about the study in general: Baseline clonality exceeded that of age-matched healthy donors and correlated strongly with circulating CD8+ T-cell counts. Clonality increased at ibrutinib response, stayed stable in sustained remission, and fell back toward baseline at progression. Sampling times were not matched between patients in sustained remission and patients whose disease was progressing, and lymph node repertoires were not examined. Public clonotypes were rare and either shrank or stayed stable during treatment, and the rise in clonality at ibrutinib response reflected expansion of private clonotypes.

Concerning this clone itself: The antigen this receptor binds is unknown. One base away there is no much larger clone; base qualities are not given.

The goal of deep resolution MiSeq sequencing was a depth between 1 in 1 million and 1 in 200,000 T cells, and coverage averaged 10x per clonotype. The immunoSEQ hsTCRB Kit was used to generate TCR beta libraries. The original methods were these. ImmunoSEQ Data Assistant and ImmunoSEQ Analyzer were used for data analysis, and V, D and J genes were assigned according to IMGT definitions. Clonality was computed as one minus normalized Shannon entropy of productive rearrangement frequencies, ranging from 0 to 1. Only overrepresented clonotypes making up at least 0.05% of the repertoire of each patient were included in the public clonotype analysis. Repertoires from about a dozen age-matched healthy donors in immuneACCESS were used as clonality controls. Held by TCRdb, this immuneACCESS table contains in-frame sequences only and omits some clones. Under half of the omission traces to an unresolved V gene where checked; the cause of the rest is unknown. D and trimming come from the DNA, and the V and J calls and clone size come from that table. The sample table shows some 76,000 clones, and 70% to 90% are seen once. The ten largest make up roughly 35% of the sample.

The sample's time point label is to be understood as: roughly 2 years on ibrutinib. For TCR beta library preparation, around 2.1 micrograms of genomic DNA were extracted from the cryopreserved PBMCs. Longitudinal blood samples from CLL patients receiving ibrutinib monotherapy were subjected to high-throughput TCR beta sequencing. The patients were enrolled in a single-center, open-label phase 2 trial of ibrutinib monotherapy. The material sequenced was PBMCs, taken after 24 months of ibrutinib treatment. The sequence was collected from a human donor with chronic lymphocytic leukemia. The sequence links TRBV11-3 to TRBJ2-5, and 9 junctional nucleotides match TRBD1. The CDR3 region reads CASSPRPGQGRQTQYF. The base sequence is TGTGCCAGCAGCCCCCGACCGGGACAGGGTAGGCAGACCCAGTACTTC.